Here is one T cell receptor beta chain with its context. The antigen is undetermined. This entry belongs to a study of OX40 agonist ivuxolimab in advanced cancers. For the study at large: As their treatment, patients were administered ivuxolimab, an agonistic anti-OX40 (CD134) antibody. Hepatocellular carcinoma, melanoma, renal cell or head and neck cancer was diagnosed in the dose-escalation patients. Partial responses occurred in three patients (one hepatocellular carcinoma, two cutaneous melanoma).

Study-level results: Clonal expansion by week 6 occurred in CD4+ and CD8+ blood T cells (at 0.1 to 3.0 mg/kg).

Measured with immunoSEQ multiplex PCR; TCRdb has only the in-frame clones, and not every one. The sample holds approximately 65,000 clones, around 85% seen once. CDR3 length: 12 residues. Germline loops: CDR1 ENHRY, CDR2 SYGVKD. V was cut by 5 bases and J by 7 bases, with 9 bases left in between. This clonotype was sampled from an adult with an advanced solid tumor such as melanoma, head and neck, liver or kidney cancer. V gene TRBV10-3 combines with J gene TRBJ2-1; D remains ambiguous. The sample here was CD4+ or CD8+ T cells sorted from blood, taken in a trial of the OX40 agonist ivuxolimab. In DNA, the CDR3 is TGTGCCATCAGTCCCCCCGGGAATGAGCAGTTCTTC. It specifies CAISPPGNEQFF.